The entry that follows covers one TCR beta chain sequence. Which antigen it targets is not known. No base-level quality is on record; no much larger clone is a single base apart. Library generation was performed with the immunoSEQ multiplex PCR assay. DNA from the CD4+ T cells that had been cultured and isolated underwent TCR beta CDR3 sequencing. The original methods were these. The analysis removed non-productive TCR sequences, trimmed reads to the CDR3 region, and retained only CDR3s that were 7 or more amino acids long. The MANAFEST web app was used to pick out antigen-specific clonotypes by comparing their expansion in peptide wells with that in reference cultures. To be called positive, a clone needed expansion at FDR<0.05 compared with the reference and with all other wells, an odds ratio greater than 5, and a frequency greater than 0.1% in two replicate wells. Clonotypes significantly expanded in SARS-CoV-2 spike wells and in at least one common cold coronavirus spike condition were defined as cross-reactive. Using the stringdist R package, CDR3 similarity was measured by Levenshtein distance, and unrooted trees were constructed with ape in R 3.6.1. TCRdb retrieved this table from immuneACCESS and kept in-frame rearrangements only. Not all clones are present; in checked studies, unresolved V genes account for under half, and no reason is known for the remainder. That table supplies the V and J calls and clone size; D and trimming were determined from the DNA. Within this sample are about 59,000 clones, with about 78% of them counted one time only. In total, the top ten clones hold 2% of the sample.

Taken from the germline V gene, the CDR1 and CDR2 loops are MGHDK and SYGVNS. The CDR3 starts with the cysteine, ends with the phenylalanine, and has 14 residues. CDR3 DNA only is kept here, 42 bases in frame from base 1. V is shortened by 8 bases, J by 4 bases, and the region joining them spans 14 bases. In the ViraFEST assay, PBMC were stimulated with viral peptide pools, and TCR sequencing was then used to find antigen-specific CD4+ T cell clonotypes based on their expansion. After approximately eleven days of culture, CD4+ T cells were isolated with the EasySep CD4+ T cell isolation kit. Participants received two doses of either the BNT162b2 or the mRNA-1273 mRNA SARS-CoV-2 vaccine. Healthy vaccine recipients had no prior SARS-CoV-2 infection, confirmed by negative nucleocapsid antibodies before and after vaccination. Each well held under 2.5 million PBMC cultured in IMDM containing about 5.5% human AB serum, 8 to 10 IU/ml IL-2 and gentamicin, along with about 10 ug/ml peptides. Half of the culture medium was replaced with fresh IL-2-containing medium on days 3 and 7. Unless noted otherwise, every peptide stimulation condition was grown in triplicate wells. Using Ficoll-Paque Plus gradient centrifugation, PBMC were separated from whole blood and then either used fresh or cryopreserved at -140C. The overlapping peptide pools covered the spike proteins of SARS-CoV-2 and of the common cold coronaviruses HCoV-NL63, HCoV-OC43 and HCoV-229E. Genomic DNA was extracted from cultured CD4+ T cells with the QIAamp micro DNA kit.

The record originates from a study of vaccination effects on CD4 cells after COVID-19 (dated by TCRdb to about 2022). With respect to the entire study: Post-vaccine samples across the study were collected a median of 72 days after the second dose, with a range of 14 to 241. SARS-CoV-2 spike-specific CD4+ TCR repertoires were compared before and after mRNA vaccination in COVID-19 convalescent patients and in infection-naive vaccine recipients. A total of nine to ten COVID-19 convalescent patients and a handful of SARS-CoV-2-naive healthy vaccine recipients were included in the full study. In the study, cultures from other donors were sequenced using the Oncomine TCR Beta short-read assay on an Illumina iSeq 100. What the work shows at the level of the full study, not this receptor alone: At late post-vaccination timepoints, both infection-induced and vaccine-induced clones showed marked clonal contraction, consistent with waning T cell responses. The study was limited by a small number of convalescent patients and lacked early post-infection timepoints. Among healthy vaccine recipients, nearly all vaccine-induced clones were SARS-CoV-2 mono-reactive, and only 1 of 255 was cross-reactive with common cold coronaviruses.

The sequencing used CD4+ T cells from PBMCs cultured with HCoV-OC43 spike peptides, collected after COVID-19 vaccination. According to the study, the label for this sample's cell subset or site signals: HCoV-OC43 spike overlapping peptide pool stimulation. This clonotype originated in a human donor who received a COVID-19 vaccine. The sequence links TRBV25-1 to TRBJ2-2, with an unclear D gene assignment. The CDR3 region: CASALHTSTGELFF. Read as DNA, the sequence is TGTGCCAGCGCTCTCCATACTTCCACCGGGGAGCTGTTTTTT.